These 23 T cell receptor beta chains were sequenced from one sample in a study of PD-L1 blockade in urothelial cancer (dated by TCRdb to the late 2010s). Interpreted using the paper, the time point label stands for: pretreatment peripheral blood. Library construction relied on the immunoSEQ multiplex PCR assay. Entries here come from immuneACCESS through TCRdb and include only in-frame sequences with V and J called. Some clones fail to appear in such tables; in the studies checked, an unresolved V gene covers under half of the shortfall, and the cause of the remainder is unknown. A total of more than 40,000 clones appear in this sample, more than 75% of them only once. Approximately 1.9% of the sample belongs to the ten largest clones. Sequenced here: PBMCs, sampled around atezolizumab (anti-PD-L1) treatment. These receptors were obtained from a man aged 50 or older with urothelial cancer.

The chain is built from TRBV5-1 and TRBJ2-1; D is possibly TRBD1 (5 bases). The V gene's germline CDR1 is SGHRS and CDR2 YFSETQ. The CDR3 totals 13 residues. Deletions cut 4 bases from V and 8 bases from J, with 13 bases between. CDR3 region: CASSPAGWDEQFF. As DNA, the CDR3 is TGCGCCAGCAGCCCCGCAGGGTGGGATGAGCAGTTCTTC.

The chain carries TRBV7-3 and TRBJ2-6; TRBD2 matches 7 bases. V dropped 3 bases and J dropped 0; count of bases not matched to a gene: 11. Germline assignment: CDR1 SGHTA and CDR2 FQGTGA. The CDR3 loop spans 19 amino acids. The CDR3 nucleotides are TGTGCCAGCAGCTTCAGCATCGCTAGCGGAATCTCTGGGGCCAACGTCCTGACTTTC. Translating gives CASSFSIASGISGANVLTF.

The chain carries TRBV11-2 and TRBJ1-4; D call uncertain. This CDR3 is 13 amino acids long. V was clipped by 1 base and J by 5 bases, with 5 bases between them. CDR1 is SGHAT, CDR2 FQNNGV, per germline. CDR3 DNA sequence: TGTGCCAGCAGCTTAGGGCGGAATGAAAAACTGTTTTTT. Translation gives CASSLGRNEKLFF.

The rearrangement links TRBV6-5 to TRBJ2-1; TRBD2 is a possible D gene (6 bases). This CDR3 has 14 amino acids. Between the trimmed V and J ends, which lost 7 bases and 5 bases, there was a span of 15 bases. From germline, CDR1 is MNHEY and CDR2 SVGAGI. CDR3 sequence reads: CASKRLVKHNEQFF. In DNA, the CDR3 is TGTGCCAGCAAACGACTAGTGAAACACAATGAGCAGTTCTTC.

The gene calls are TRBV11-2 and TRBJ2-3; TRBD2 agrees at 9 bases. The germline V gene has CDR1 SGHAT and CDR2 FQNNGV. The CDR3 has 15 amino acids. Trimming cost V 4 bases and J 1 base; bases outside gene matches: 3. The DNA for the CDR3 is TGTGCCAGCAGCTCTGGCGGGAGGGGCACAGATACGCAGTATTTT. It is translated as CASSSGGRGTDTQYF.

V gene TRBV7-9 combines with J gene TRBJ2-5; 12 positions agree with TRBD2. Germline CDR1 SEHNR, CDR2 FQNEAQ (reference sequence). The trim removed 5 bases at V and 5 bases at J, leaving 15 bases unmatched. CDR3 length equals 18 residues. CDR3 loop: CASSPYPSGRAGPETQYF. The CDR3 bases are TGTGCCAGCAGCCCTTACCCTAGCGGGAGGGCCGGCCCGGAGACCCAGTACTTC.

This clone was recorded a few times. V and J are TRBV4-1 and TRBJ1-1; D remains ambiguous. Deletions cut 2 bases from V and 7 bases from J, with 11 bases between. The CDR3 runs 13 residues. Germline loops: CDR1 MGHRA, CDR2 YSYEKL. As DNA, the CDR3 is TGCGCCAGCAGCCAATCCGGGAACCTTGAAGCTTTCTTT. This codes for CASSQSGNLEAFF.

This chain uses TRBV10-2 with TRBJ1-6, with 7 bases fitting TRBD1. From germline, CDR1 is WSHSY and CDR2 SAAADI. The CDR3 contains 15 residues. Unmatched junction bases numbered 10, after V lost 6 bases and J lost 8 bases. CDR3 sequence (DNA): TGCGCCAGCAGCATGACAGGGAGGTCGGATTCACCCCTCCACTTT. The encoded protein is CASSMTGRSDSPLHF.

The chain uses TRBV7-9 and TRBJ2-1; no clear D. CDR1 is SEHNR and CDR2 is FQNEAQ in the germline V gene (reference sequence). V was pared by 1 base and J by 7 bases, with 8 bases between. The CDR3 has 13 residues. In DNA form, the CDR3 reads TGTGCCAGCAGCTTAGGTTTCCGGAATGAGCAGTTCTTC. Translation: CASSLGFRNEQFF.

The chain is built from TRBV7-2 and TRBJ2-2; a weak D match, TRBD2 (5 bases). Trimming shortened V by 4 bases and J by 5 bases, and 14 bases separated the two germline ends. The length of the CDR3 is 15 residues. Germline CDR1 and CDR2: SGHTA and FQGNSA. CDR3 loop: CASSSDFRGTGELFF. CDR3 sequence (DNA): TGTGCCAGCAGCTCGGACTTCCGAGGGACCGGGGAGCTGTTTTTT.

The CDR3 spells CASSPGTGDGYTF. The CDR3 DNA reads TGTGCCAGCAGCCCTGGAACAGGGGACGGCTACACCTTC. This chain uses TRBV4-2 with TRBJ1-2, with TRBD1 identical over 7 bases. This CDR3 region has 13 residues. The germline V gene has CDR1 LGHNA and CDR2 YNFKEQ. Trimming at V came to 4 bases and at J to 8 bases, leaving 7 bases not matched to a gene.

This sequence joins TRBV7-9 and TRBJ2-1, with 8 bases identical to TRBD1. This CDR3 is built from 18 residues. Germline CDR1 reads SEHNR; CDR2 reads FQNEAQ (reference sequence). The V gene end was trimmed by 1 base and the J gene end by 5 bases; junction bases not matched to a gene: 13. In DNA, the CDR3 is TGTGCCAGCAGCTTAGGGAGTAGCGGCCCCAGGGGGCACAATGAGCAGTTCTTC. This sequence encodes CASSLGSSGPRGHNEQFF.

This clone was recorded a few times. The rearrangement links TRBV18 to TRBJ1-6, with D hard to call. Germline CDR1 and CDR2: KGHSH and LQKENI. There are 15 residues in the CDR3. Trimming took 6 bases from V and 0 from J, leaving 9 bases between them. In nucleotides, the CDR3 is TGTGCCAGCTCGCGGGCCGACTCCTATAATTCACCCCTCCACTTT. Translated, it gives CASSRADSYNSPLHF.

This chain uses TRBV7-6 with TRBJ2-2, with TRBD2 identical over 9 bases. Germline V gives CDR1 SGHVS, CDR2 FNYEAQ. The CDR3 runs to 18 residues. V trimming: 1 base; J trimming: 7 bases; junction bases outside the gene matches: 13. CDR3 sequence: CASSLGDGGRASGGELFF. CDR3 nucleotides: TGTGCCAGCAGCTTAGGGGATGGCGGGAGGGCCTCTGGCGGGGAGCTGTTTTTT.

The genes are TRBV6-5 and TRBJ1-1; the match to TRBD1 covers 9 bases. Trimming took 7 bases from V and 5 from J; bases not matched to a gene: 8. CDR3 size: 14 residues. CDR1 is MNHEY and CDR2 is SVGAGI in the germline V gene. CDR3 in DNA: TGTGCCAGCAAAGTACAGGGGGCGCAAACTGAAGCTTTCTTT. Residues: CASKVQGAQTEAFF.

CDR3 amino acids: CASGLGDPGGQPQHF. Here the CDR3 DNA reads TGTGCTAGTGGTTTGGGAGACCCGGGTGGTCAGCCCCAGCATTTT. The chain uses TRBV12-5 and TRBJ1-5; D gene ambiguous. The CDR3 extends over 15 amino acids. Per germline, CDR1 LGHNT and CDR2 FRNRAP. Trimming pared 1 base from V and 6 bases from J, leaving 13 bases between. Drawing the rest from reference TRBV12-5 and TRBJ1-5, the complete variable domain is DARVTQTPRHKVTEMGQEVTMRCQPILGHNTVFWYRQTMMQGLELLAYFRNRAPLDDSGMPKDRFSAEMPDATLATLKIQPSEPRDSAVYFCASGLGDPGGQPQHFGDGTRLSIL.

The DNA of the CDR3 is TGCAGTGCGGAGCAGTACAATGAGCAGTTCTTC. Its translation is CSAEQYNEQFF. The chain employs TRBV20-1 and TRBJ2-1; D not resolved. V shed 6 bases and J shed 4 bases, with 7 bases lying between them. This CDR3 region has 11 residues. CDR1 and CDR2 (germline): DFQATT, SNEGSKA (reference sequence).

CDR3 amino acids: CASSEQGYGYTF. Here the CDR3 DNA reads TGTGCCAGCAGCGAACAGGGTTATGGCTACACCTTC. The J gene is TRBJ1-2, the V gene TRBV9, with D perhaps matching TRBD1 (6 bases). Germline CDR1 SGDLS, CDR2 YYNGEE. V lost 3 bases and J 5 bases, leaving 8 bases between the germline ends. The CDR3 consists of 12 residues.

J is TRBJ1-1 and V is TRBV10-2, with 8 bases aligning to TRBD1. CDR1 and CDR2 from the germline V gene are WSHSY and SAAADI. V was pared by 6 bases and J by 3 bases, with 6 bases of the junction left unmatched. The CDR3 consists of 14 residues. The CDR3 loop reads CASRLTGVDTEAFF. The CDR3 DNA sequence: TGCGCCAGCAGGTTGACAGGGGTTGACACTGAAGCTTTCTTT.

CDR3 nucleotides: TGTGCCAGTAGTATAATGGACAGCTCTGGAAACACCATATATTTT. This gives the protein CASSIMDSSGNTIYF. This chain connects TRBV19 to TRBJ1-3, with D perhaps matching TRBD1 (6 bases). This CDR3 spans 15 amino acids. Germline assignment: CDR1 LNHDA and CDR2 SQIVND (reference sequence). V lost 2 bases and J lost 0, with 8 bases in between.

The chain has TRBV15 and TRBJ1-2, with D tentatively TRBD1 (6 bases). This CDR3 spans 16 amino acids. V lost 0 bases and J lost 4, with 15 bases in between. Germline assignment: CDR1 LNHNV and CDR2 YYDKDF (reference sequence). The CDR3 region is CATSRDLTGAPYGYTF. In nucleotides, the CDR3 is TGTGCCACCAGCAGAGATCTGACAGGCGCACCCTATGGCTACACCTTC. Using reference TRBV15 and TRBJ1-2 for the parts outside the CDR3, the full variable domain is DAMVIQNPRYQVTQFGKPVTLSCSQTLNHNVMYWYQQKSSQAPKLLFHYYDKDFNNEADTPDNFQSRRPNTSFCFLDIRSPGLGDTAMYLCATSRDLTGAPYGYTFGSGTRLTVV.

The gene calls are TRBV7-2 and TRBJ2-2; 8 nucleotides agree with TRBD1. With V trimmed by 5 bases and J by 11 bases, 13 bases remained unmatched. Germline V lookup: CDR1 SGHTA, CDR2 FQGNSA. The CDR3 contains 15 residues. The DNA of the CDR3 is TGTGCCAGCAGCCAGTCCGGTGGTCAGGGGGCCGAGCTGTTTTTT. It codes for CASSQSGGQGAELFF.

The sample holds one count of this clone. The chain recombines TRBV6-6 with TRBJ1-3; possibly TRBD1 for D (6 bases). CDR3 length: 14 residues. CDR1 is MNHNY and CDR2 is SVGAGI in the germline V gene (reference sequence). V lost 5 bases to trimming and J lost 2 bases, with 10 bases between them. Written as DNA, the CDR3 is TGTGCCAGCAGTCACACAGGGACTGGAAACACCATATATTTT. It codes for CASSHTGTGNTIYF.